This TCR beta chain was captured by sequencing in a study of cytomegalovirus exposure and HLA in healthy donors. PCR used 60 Vbeta primers and 13 Jbeta primers. The assay was immunoSEQ multiplex PCR, and TCRdb's table has in-frame clones only and misses some. Of over 110,000 clones in the sample, approximately 80% are singletons; the top ten hold 5.5% to 7%. Germline CDR1 reads MNHEY; CDR2 reads SMNVEV (reference sequence). The CDR3 sequence is 14 residues long. Deletions cut 5 bases from V and 5 bases from J, with 15 bases between. This clone has more than one count but fewer than ten. This clonotype was obtained from a woman aged 40 to 50 in good health and CMV-seropositive. Material for sequencing was PBMCs. This rearrangement joins TRBV27 to TRBJ2-5, with D possibly TRBD2 on 6 matching bases. The CDR3 loop reads CASSPTPGVETQYF. DNA of the CDR3: TGTGCCAGCAGTCCAACCCCGGGAGTTGAGACCCAGTACTTC.